Listed here are 12 T cell receptor beta chains from one sample, sequenced in a study of T cell repertoires in cytomegalovirus infection (dated by TCRdb to between 2018 and 2021). The sequencer listed for this sample is Illumina HiSeq 1500. The raw public reads went through TCRdb reprocessing: fastp at Q25, MiXCR clone calling, in-frame beta chains kept. A single entry per CDR3 protein holds the most common genes and DNA from its merged rows. Present in this sample are approximately 500,000 distinct CDR3 sequences, approximately 26% of which were seen just once. Of the sample, roughly an eighth is held by the ten largest clones. Sequenced input: PBMCs. Receptors originate from a human donor in good health (CMV status not recorded). Some clones in this sample may be carry-over from other donors' samples.

The V and J genes are TRBV6-4 and TRBJ2-7; D is ambiguous. The CDR3 covers 13 residues. Trimming removed 11 bases from V and 6 bases from J, with 20 bases in between. Germline CDR1 reads MRHNA; CDR2 reads SNTAGT. The CDR3: CAGYWWVGSEQYV. For the CDR3, the DNA is TGTGCCGGTTACTGGTGGGTTGGTAGCGAGCAGTACGTC.

The chain joins TRBV19 to TRBJ1-2; D not certain. The germline V and J ends were trimmed by 6 bases and 4 bases, with 12 bases remaining between them. The germline gives CDR1 LNHDA, CDR2 SQIVND (reference sequence). The CDR3 extends over 13 amino acids. CDR3 residues: CASRRESLYGYTF. As DNA, the CDR3 is TGTGCCAGTAGAAGGGAGAGTCTCTATGGCTACACCTTC.

This clonotype was seen at least ten times. The CDR3 DNA reads TGTGCCAGCATCCCTTTCGGGACAGAAAACATTCAGTACTTC. As protein: CASIPFGTENIQYF. The chain combines TRBV7-2 with TRBJ2-4; TRBD1 matches at 7 bases. With V trimmed by 7 bases and J by 5 bases, 8 bases remained unmatched. The CDR3 extends over 14 amino acids. Germline V gene data show CDR1 as SGHTA and CDR2 as FQGNSA.

This clonotype came up many times. The chain employs TRBV27 and TRBJ1-4; possible D gene TRBD1, 6 bases. This CDR3 comprises 16 residues. V dropped 2 bases and J dropped 10 bases, with 20 bases sitting between them. Germline V gene lookup returns CDR1 MNHEY and CDR2 SMNVEV (reference sequence). The CDR3 sequence is CASSLASGGGSGKLFF. The CDR3 DNA reads as TGTGCCAGCAGTTTAGCGAGTGGCGGGGGCTCGGGAAAACTGTTTTTT.

This clonotype has ten or more counts. The J gene is TRBJ2-3, the V gene TRBV7-2; 7 bases are shared with TRBD2. After removal of 5 bases from V and 7 bases from J, the junction contained 15 bases not matched to a gene. The CDR3 consists of 16 residues. Germline CDR1 SGHTA, CDR2 FQGNSA. In DNA, the CDR3 is TGTGCCAGCAGCCCCCCCGTGAGCGGGAATCGTAATACGCAGTATTTT. This sequence encodes CASSPPVSGNRNTQYF.

The rearrangement links TRBV10-3 to TRBJ1-1; 9 bases line up with TRBD1. CDR1 ENHRY and CDR2 SYGVKD come from the germline V gene. V lost 7 bases to trimming and J lost 6 bases; unmatched junction nucleotides: 9. The CDR3 consists of 14 residues. The CDR3 DNA reads as TGTGCCATCATGACGGGACAGGGATCCCCTGAAGCTTTCTTT. Translating it yields CAIMTGQGSPEAFF.

This clonotype was observed many times. The chain is built from TRBV7-8 and TRBJ1-1, with D maybe TRBD1 (5 bases). This CDR3 region has 13 residues. CDR1 is SGHVS and CDR2 is FQNEAQ in the germline V gene. V lost 1 base, J lost 6 bases, and 9 bases lay in between. The CDR3 is CASSLVAGPEAFF. The CDR3 coding sequence is TGTGCCAGCAGCTTAGTGGCGGGACCTGAAGCTTTCTTT.

In DNA form, the CDR3 reads TGTGCCAGCAGTGGTCAGGGGGCGAGACAGCCCCAGCATTTT. Its protein is CASSGQGARQPQHF. The chain couples TRBV25-1 to TRBJ1-5, with TRBD1 identical over 8 bases. This CDR3 contains 14 residues. V gave up 4 bases and J gave up 7 bases; unmatched junction bases: 6. The germline V gene encodes CDR1 MGHDK and CDR2 SYGVNS. Filled out from reference TRBV25-1 and TRBJ1-5, the complete variable domain reads EADIYQTPRYLVIGTGKKITLECSQTMGHDKMYWYQQDPGMELHLIHYSYGVNSTEKGDLSSESTVSRIRTEHFPLTLESARPSHTSQYLCASSGQGARQPQHFGDGTRLSIL.

The rearrangement links TRBV20-1 to TRBJ2-5, with D tentatively TRBD1 (6 bases). The germline V gene encodes CDR1 DFQATT and CDR2 SNEGSKA (reference sequence). The CDR3 is made up of 14 amino acids. The V end lost 4 bases, the J end lost 2 bases, and 14 bases lay between the germline ends. The CDR3 loop is CSATAQGRQETQYF. The CDR3 coding sequence is TGCAGTGCTACAGCTCAGGGGCGACAAGAGACCCAGTACTTC.

With respect to this clonotype: A much larger clone is a single base away; this may be a read error. The chain couples TRBV7-2 to TRBJ1-6; D unclear. CDR3 length: 14 residues. Trimming cost V 7 bases and J 8 bases, with 15 bases left between them. CDR1 and CDR2 from the germline V gene are SGHTA and FQGNSA. CDR3 loop: CASTYGGFDSPLHF. The CDR3, as DNA: TGTGCCAGCACCTACGGAGGGTTCGATTCACCCCTCCACTTT.

This clonotype was observed many times. The chain uses TRBV7-6 and TRBJ2-3; 10 nucleotides line up with TRBD2. Per germline, CDR1 SGHVS and CDR2 FNYEAQ. The CDR3 runs 17 residues. V shed 4 bases, J shed 4 bases, and the junction held 11 bases outside the gene matches. The CDR3 DNA sequence: TGTGCCAGCAGCTCCAATCACCCTAGCGGGAGATCAGATACGCAGTATTTT. Encoded protein: CASSSNHPSGRSDTQYF.

This clonotype was picked up a small number of times. The chain couples TRBV5-4 to TRBJ2-3, with D possibly matching TRBD2 (6 bases). V was shortened by 0 bases and J by 0 bases, with 11 bases between the two germline ends. This CDR3 spans 16 amino acids. The V gene's germline CDR1 is SGHNT and CDR2 YYREEE (reference sequence). Here the CDR3 DNA reads TGTGCCAGCAGCTTGGCGCCCAGCGGGAGCACAGATACGCAGTATTTT. This encodes CASSLAPSGSTDTQYF.